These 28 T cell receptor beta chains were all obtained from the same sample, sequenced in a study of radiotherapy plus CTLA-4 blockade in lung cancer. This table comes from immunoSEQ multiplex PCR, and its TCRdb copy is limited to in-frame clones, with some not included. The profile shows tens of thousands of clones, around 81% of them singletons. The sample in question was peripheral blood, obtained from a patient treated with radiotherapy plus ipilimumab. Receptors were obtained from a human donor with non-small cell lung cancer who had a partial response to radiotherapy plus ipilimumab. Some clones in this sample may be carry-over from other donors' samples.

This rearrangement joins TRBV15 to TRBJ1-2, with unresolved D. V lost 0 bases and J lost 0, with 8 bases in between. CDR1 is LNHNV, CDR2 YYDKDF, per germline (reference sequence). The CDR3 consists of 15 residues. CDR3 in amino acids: CATSRDRTTNYGYTF. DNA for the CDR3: TGTGCCACCAGCAGAGATAGGACTACTAACTATGGCTACACCTTC.

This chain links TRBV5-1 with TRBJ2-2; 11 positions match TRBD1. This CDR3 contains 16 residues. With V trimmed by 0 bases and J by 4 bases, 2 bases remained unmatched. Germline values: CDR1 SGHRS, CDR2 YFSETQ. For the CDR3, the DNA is TGCGCCAGCAGCTTGGGGACAGGGGGCGTCACCGGGGAGCTGTTTTTT. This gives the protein CASSLGTGGVTGELFF.

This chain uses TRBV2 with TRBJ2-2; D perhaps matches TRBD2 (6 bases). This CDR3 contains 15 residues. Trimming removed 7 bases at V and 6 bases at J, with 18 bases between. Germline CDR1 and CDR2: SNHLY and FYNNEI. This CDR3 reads CASIRETEGSGELFF. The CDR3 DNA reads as TGTGCCAGCATAAGGGAGACGGAGGGGTCCGGGGAGCTGTTTTTT. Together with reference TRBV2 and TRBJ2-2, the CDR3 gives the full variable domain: EPEVTQTPSHQVTQMGQEVILRCVPISNHLYFYWYRQILGQKVEFLVSFYNNEISEKSEIFDDQFSVERPDGSNFTLKIRSTKLEDSAMYFCASIRETEGSGELFFGEGSRLTVL.

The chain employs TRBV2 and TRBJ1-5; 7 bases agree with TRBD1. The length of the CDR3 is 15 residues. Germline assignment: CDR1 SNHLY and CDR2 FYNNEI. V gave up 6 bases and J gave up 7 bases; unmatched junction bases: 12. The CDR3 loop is CASRALTGVGQPQHF. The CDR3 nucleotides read TGTGCCAGCAGGGCGCTAACAGGGGTCGGACAGCCCCAGCATTTT.

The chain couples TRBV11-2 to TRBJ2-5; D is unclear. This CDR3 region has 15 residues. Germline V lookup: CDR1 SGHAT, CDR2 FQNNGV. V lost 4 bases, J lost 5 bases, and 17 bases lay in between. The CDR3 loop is CASSSDNTVRETQYF. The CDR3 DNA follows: TGTGCCAGCAGCTCTGATAATACAGTACGCGAGACCCAGTACTTC.

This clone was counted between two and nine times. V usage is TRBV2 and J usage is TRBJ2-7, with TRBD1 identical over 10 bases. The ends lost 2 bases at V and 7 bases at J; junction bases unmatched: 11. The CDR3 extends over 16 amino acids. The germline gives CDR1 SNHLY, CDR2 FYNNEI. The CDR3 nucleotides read TGTGCCAGCAGTGAATGGACAGGGGGTGTGTCGGGAGAGCAGTACTTC. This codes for CASSEWTGGVSGEQYF.

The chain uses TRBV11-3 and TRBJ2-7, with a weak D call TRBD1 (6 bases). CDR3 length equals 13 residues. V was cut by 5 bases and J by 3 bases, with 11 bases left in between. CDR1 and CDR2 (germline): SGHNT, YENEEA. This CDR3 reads CASSRDTRYEQYF. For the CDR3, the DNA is TGTGCCAGCAGCCGGGACACCCGCTACGAGCAGTACTTC.

CDR3 region: CASSYSTGTSLGYTF. CDR3 nucleotides: TGTGCCAGCAGTTACTCCACAGGGACTAGTCTTGGCTACACCTTC. The chain has TRBV6-5 and TRBJ1-2, with a tentative D call TRBD1 (6 bases). V lost 0 bases to trimming and J lost 7 bases, with 15 bases between them. The CDR3 is 15 amino acids. Germline-derived CDR1 and CDR2 are MNHEY and SVGAGI.

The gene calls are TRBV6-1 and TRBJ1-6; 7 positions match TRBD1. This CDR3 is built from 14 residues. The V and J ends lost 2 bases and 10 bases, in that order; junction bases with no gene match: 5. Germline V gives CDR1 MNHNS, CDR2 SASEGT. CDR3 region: CASSEIGGTSPLHF. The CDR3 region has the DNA TGTGCCAGCAGTGAAATAGGGGGCACGTCACCCCTCCACTTT.

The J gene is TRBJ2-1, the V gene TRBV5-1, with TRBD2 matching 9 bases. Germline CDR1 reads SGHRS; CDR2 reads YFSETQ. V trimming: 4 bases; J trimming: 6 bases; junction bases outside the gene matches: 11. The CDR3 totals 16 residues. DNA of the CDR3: TGCGCCAGCAGCGAGGTCCGGCTAGCGGGAATCAATGAGCAGTTCTTC. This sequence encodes CASSEVRLAGINEQFF.

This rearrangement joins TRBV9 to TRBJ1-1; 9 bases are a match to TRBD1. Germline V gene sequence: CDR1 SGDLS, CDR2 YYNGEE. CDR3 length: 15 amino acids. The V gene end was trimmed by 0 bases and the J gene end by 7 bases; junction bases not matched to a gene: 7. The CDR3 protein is CASSVGWEGQGEAFF. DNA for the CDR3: TGTGCCAGCAGCGTAGGGTGGGAGGGACAGGGTGAAGCTTTCTTT.

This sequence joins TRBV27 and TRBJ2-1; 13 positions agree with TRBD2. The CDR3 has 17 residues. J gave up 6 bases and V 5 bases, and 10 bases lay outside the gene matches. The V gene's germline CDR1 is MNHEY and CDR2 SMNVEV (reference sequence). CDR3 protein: CASSKTSGRDGFNEQFF. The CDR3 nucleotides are TGTGCCAGCAGTAAAACTAGCGGGAGGGATGGTTTCAATGAGCAGTTCTTC.

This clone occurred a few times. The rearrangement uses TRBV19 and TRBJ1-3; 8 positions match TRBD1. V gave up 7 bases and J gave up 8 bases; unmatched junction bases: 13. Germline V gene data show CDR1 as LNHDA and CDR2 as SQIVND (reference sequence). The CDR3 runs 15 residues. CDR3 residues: CASTLNRGKGDTIYF. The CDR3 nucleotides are TGTGCCAGTACCCTCAACAGGGGGAAAGGAGACACCATATATTTT.

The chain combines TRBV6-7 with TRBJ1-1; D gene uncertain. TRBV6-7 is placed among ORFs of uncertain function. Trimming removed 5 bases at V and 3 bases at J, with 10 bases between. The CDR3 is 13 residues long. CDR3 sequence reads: CASSPGSDTEAFF. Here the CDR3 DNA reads TGTGCCAGCAGTCCCGGGTCGGACACTGAAGCTTTCTTT.

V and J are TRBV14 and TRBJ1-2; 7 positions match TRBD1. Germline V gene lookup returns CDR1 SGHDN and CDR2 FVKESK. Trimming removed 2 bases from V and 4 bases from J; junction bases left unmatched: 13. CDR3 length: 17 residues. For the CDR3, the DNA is TGTGCCAGCAGCCAACGACAGGGATCGTTTTCTGGCTATGGCTACACCTTC. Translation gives CASSQRQGSFSGYGYTF. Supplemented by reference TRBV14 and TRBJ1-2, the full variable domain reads EAGVTQFPSHSVIEKGQTVTLRCDPISGHDNLYWYRRVMGKEIKFLLHFVKESKQDESGMPNNRFLAERTGGTYSTLKVQPAELEDSGVYFCASSQRQGSFSGYGYTFGSGTRLTVV.

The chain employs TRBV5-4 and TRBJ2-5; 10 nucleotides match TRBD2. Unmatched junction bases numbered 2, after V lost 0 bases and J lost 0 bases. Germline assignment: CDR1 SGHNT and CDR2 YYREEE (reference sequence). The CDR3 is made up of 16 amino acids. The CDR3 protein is CASSLDSGGNQETQYF. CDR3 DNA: TGTGCCAGCAGCTTGGATAGCGGGGGGAACCAAGAGACCCAGTACTTC.

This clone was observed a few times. CDR3 amino acids: CASSNPGGGNEKLFF. Written as DNA, the CDR3 is TGTGCCAGCAGTAACCCCGGTGGGGGGAATGAAAAACTGTTTTTT. The rearrangement uses TRBV6-6 and TRBJ1-4; a weak D match, TRBD1 (5 bases). The CDR3 is made up of 15 amino acids. The ends were cut back, 5 bases at V and 5 bases at J, with 15 bases in the middle. Germline-derived CDR1 and CDR2 are MNHNY and SVGAGI (reference sequence).

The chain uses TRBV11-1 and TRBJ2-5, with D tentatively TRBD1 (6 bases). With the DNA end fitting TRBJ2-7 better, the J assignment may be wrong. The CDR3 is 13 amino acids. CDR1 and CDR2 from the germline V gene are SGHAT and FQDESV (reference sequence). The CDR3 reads CASSLDRVHEQYF. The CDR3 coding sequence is TGTGCCAGCAGCTTAGACAGGGTACACGAGCAGTACTTC.

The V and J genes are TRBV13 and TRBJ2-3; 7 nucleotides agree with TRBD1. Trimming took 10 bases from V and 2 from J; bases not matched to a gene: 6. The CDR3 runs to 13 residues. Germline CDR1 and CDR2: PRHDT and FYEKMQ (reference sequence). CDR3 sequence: CAIPGQSTDTQYF. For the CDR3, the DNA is TGTGCCATCCCGGGACAGTCCACAGATACGCAGTATTTT.

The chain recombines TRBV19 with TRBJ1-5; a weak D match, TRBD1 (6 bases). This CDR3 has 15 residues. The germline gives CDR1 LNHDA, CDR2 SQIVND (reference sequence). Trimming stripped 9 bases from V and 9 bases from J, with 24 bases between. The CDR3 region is CASRPDRDTGWPQHF. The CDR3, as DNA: TGTGCCAGCCGACCCGACCGGGACACCGGTTGGCCCCAGCATTTT.

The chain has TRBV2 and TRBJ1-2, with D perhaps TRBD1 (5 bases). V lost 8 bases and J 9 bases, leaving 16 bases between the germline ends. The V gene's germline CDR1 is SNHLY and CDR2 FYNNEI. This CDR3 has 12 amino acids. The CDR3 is CASGGEVLSYTF. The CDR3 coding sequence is TGTGCCAGCGGGGGGGAGGTCTTGAGCTACACCTTC.

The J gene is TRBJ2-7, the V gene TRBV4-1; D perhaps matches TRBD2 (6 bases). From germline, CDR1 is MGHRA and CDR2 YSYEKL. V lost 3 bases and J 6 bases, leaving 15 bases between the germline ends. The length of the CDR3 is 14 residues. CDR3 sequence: CASSQILGGGEQYF. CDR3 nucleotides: TGCGCCAGCAGCCAGATACTTGGGGGAGGCGAGCAGTACTTC.

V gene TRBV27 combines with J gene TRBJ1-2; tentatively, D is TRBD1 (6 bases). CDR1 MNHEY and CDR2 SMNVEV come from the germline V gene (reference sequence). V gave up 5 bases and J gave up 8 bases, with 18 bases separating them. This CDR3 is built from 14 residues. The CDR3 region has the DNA TGTGCCAGCAGTAAGCAGGGGCGAGGTACCGGCTACACCTTC. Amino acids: CASSKQGRGTGYTF.

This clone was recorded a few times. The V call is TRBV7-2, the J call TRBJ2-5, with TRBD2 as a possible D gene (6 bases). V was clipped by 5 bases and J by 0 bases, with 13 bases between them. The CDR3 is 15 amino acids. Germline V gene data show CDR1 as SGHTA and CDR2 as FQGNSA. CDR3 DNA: TGTGCCAGCAGCCCCTCCGGGGGAAACCAAGAGACCCAGTACTTC. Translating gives CASSPSGGNQETQYF.

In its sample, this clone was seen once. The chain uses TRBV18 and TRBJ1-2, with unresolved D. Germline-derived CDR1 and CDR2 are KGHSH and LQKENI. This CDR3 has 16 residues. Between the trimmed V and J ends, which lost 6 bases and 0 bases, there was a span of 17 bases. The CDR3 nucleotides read TGTGCCAGCTCGCAACTCTTTTTGGGAGCTAACTATGGCTACACCTTC. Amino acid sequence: CASSQLFLGANYGYTF.

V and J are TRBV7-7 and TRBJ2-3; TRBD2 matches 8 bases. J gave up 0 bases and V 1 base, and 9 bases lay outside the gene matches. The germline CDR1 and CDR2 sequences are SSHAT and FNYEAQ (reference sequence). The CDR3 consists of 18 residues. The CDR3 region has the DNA TGTGCCAGCAGCTTAGGGGCGGGAGGAACCCCTAGCACAGATACGCAGTATTTT. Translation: CASSLGAGGTPSTDTQYF. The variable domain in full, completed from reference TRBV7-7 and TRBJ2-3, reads GAGVSQSPRYKVTKRGQDVTLRCDPISSHATLYWYQQALGQGPEFLTYFNYEAQPDKSGLPSDRFSAERPEGSISTLTIQRTEQRDSAMYRCASSLGAGGTPSTDTQYFGPGTRLTVL.

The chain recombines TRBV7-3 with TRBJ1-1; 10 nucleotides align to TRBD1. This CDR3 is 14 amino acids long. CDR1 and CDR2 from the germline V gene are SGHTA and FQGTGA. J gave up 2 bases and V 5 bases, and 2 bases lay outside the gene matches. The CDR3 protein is CASSVTGGNTEAFF. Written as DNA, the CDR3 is TGTGCCAGCAGCGTGACAGGGGGCAACACTGAAGCTTTCTTT.

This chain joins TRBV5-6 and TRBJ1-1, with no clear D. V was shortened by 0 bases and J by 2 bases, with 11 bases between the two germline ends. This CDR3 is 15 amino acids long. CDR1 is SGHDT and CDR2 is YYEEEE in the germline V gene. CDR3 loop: CASSLVYSPNTEAFF. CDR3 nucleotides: TGTGCCAGCAGCTTGGTGTACAGCCCCAACACTGAAGCTTTCTTT.